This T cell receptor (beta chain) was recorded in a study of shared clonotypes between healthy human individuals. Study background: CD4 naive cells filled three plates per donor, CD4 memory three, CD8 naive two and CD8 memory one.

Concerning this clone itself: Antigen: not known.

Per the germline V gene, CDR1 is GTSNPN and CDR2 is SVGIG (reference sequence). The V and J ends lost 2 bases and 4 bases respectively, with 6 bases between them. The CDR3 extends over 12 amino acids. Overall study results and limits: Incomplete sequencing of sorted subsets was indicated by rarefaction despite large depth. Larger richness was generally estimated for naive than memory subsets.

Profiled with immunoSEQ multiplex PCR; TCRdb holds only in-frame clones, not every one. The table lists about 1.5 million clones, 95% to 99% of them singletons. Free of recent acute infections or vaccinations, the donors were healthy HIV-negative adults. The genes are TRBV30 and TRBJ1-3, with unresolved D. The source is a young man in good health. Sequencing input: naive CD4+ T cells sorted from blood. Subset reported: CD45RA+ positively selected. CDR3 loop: CAWSPLGNTIYF. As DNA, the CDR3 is TGTGCCTGGAGTCCCTTGGGAAACACCATATATTTT.